This T cell receptor beta chain comes out of a study of cytotoxic CD8 clonotypes in ibrutinib-treated CLL. Germline V gene sequence: CDR1 SGDLS, CDR2 YYNGEE. CDR3 length: 14 amino acids. The V end lost 2 bases, the J end lost 3 bases, and 8 bases lay between the germline ends. The data were produced by immunoSEQ multiplex PCR, yet TCRdb's version contains in-frame clones alone and is incomplete. The sample has 20,000 to 30,000 clones, roughly 68% seen once. The source material was PBMCs, sampled after 24 months of ibrutinib treatment. The clonotype originates from a human donor with chronic lymphocytic leukemia. The chain joins TRBV9 to TRBJ2-2; D remains unclear. CDR3 DNA sequence: TGTGCCAGCAGCGTTACCCCCGACACCGGGGAGCTGTTTTTT. It codes for CASSVTPDTGELFF.